This T cell receptor beta chain stems from a study of blood T cell repertoires in COVID-19. Study at large: T cells, B-cell-depleted T cells, or PBMCs provided the cDNA or gDNA that served as material.

Germline loops: CDR1 SGHKS, CDR2 YYEKEE (reference sequence). V lost 1 base and J lost 9; bases outside the gene matches: 3. The CDR3 consists of 14 residues. Sequencing used immunoSEQ multiplex PCR; TCRdb keeps in-frame clones, though not all of them. This table has fewer than 130,000 clones, approximately 80% appearing once. The clonotype originates from a man between 65 and 80 years old with active or convalescent COVID-19. Sequenced sample: peripheral blood. This chain joins TRBV5-5 and TRBJ1-6; 8 bases align to TRBD1. DNA for the CDR3: TGTGCCAGCAGCTTGCAAACAGGGGGTTCACCCCTCCACTTT. Its translation is CASSLQTGGSPLHF.